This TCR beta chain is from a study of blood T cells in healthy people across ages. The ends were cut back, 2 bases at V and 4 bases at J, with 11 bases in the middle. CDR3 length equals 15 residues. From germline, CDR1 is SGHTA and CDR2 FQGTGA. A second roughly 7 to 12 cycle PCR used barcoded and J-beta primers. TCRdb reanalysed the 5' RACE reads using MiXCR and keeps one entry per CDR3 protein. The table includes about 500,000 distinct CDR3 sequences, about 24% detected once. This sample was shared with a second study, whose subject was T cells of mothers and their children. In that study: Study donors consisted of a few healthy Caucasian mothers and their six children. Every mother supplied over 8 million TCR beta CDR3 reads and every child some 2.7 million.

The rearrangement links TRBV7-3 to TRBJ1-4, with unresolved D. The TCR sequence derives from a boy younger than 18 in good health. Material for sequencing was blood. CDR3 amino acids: CASSLGRQSNEKLFF. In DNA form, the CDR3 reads TGTGCCAGCAGCTTAGGTCGGCAGAGTAATGAAAAACTGTTTTTT.